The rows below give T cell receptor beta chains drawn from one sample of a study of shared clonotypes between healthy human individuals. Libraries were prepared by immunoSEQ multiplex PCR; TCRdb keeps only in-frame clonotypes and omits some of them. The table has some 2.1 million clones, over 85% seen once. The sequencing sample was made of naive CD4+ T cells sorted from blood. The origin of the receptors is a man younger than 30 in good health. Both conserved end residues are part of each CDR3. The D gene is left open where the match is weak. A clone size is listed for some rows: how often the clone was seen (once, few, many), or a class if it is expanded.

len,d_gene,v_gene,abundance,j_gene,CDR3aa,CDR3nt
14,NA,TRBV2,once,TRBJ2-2,CASTGSGNTGELFF,TGTGCCAGCACGGGTAGCGGGAACACCGGGGAGCTGTTTTTT
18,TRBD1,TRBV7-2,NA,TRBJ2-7,CASSSLGRDRGRVGEQYF,TGTGCCAGCAGCTCTTTGGGCCGGGACAGGGGTCGGGTAGGCGAGCAGTACTTC
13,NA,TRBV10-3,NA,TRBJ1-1,CAISRDPNTEAFF,TGTGCCATCAGTCGGGACCCCAACACTGAAGCTTTCTTT
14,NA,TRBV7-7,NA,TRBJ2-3,CASSTGPETDTQYF,TGTGCTAGCAGCACGGGACCAGAAACAGATACGCAGTATTTT
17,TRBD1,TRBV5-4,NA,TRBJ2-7,CASSPPAGTGGFYEQYF,TGTGCCAGCAGCCCCCCCGCCGGGACAGGGGGCTTCTACGAGCAGTACTTC
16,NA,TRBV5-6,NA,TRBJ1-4,CASSGRDKGKNEKLFF,TGTGCCAGCAGCGGCCGGGACAAAGGGAAAAATGAAAAACTGTTTTTT
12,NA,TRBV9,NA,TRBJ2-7,CASIRDPYEQYF,TGTGCCAGCATCCGGGATCCATACGAGCAGTACTTC
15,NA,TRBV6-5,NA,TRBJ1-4,CASSYVRGLGEKLFF,TGTGCCAGCAGTTACGTCAGGGGATTAGGTGAAAAACTGTTTTTT
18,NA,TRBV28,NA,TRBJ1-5,CASTFGGRGRDSNQPQHF,TGTGCCAGCACCTTTGGCGGCAGGGGCAGGGATAGCAATCAGCCCCAGCATTTT
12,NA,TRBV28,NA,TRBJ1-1,CASSGGWTEAFF,TGTGCCAGCAGTGGGGGATGGACTGAAGCTTTCTTT
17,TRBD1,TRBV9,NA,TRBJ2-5,CASSVGGRQGWRETQYF,TGTGCCAGCAGCGTAGGAGGTCGACAGGGGTGGAGGGAGACCCAGTACTTC
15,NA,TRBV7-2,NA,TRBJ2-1,CASSGQGGAPSEQFF,TGTGCCAGCAGCGGACAGGGAGGGGCTCCTAGTGAGCAGTTCTTC
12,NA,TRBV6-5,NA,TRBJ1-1,CASSAMNTEAFF,TGTGCCAGCAGCGCAATGAACACTGAAGCTTTCTTT
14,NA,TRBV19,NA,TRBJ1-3,CASTAPNSGNTIYF,TGTGCCAGTACAGCACCGAACTCTGGAAACACCATATATTTT
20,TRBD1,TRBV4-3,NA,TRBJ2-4,CASSQDRTGGSGFRKNIQYF,TGCGCCAGCAGCCAAGACCGGACAGGGGGCTCGGGTTTTAGGAAAAACATTCAGTACTTC
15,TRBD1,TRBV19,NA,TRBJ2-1,CASSKGQGSYNEQFF,TGTGCCAGTAGTAAGGGACAGGGGTCCTACAATGAGCAGTTCTTC
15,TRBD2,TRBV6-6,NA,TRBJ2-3,CASRKLAGVPDTQYF,TGTGCCAGCAGAAAACTAGCGGGAGTTCCAGATACGCAGTATTTT
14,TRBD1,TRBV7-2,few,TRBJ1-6,CASSPGQGNSPLHF,TGTGCCAGCAGCCCGGGACAGGGTAATTCACCCCTCCACTTT
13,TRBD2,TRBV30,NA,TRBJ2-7,CAWSLREGYEQYF,TGTGCCTGGAGTTTGAGGGAGGGATACGAGCAGTACTTC
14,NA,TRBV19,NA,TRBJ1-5,CASSIQAGNQPQHF,TGTGCCAGTAGTATCCAGGCGGGCAATCAGCCCCAGCATTTT
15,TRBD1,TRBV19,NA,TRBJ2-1,CASRERQGIGDEQFF,TGTGCCAGTAGGGAGAGACAGGGTATCGGGGATGAGCAGTTCTTC
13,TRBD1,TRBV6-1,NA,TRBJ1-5,CASSERQGQPQHF,TGTGCCAGCAGTGAGCGACAGGGGCAGCCCCAGCATTTT
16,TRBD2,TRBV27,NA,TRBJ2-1,CASSLSLAGGTHEQFF,TGTGCCAGCAGTTTATCGCTAGCGGGGGGAACCCATGAGCAGTTCTTC
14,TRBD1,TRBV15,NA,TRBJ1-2,CATSRAGTGAGYTF,TGTGCCACCAGCAGAGCCGGGACAGGGGCTGGCTACACCTTC
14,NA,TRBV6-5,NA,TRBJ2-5,CASSSPGIKETQYF,TGTGCCAGCAGTTCCCCTGGGATCAAAGAGACCCAGTACTTC
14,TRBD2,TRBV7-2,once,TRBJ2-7,CASSLTSGPYEQYF,TGTGCCAGCAGCCTCACTAGCGGACCCTACGAGCAGTACTTC
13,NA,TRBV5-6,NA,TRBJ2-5,CASSLPLGETQYF,TGTGCCAGCAGTCTTCCCCTCGGGGAGACCCAGTACTTC
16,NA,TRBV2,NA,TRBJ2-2,CASSEGNVIGPGELFF,TGTGCCAGCAGTGAAGGCAACGTCATAGGGCCCGGGGAGCTGTTTTTT
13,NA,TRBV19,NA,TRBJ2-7,CASSRLVSYEQYF,TGTGCCAGTAGTCGCCTAGTCTCCTACGAGCAGTACTTC
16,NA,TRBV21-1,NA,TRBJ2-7,CASKPPGGRLTDEQYF,TGTGCCAGCAAACCCCCCGGGGGGCGACTTACGGACGAGCAGTACTTC
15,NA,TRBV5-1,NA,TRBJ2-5,CASSLASRVEETQYF,TGCGCCAGCAGCTTGGCCAGTCGGGTGGAAGAGACCCAGTACTTC
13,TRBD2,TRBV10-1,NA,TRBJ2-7,CASSEEVAGEQYF,TGCGCCAGCAGTGAGGAAGTAGCGGGAGAGCAGTACTTC
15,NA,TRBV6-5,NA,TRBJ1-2,CASSSLPGREGGYTF,TGTGCCAGCAGCAGCCTCCCAGGTCGAGAGGGTGGCTACACCTTC
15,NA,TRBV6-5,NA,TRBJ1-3,CASSSLGGYGNTIYF,TGTGCCAGCAGTTCCCTAGGGGGATACGGAAACACCATATATTTT
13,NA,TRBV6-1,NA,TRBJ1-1,CASCWGANTEAFF,TGTGCCAGCTGCTGGGGGGCAAACACTGAAGCTTTCTTT
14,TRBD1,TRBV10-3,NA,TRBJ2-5,CAIRTGLGEETQYF,TGTGCCATCAGGACAGGGCTGGGAGAGGAGACCCAGTACTTC
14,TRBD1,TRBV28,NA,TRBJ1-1,CVIKQGHMNTEAFF,TGTGTCATAAAACAGGGGCACATGAACACTGAAGCTTTCTTT
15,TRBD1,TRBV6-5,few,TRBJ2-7,CASSYSGTGGYEQYF,TGTGCCAGCAGTTACTCCGGGACAGGGGGCTACGAGCAGTACTTC
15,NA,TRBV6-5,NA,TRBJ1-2,CASSYSLHSNYGYTF,TGTGCCAGCAGTTACTCACTGCACTCTAACTATGGCTACACCTTC
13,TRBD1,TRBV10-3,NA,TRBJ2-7,CAAVETGAYEQYF,TGTGCCGCCGTAGAGACAGGGGCCTACGAGCAGTACTTC
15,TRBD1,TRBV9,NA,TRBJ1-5,CASARGGMGNQPQHF,TGTGCCAGCGCCAGGGGGGGGATGGGCAATCAGCCCCAGCATTTT
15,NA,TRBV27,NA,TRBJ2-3,CASSLGLRTTDTQYF,TGTGCCAGCAGTTTAGGCCTCAGGACCACAGATACGCAGTATTTT
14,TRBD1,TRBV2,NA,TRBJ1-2,CASTPDRSNYGYTF,TGTGCCAGCACCCCGGACAGGTCTAACTATGGCTACACCTTC
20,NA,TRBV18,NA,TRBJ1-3,CASSPRIFSLETNFINTIYF,TGTGCCAGCTCACCACGGATCTTCTCCCTGGAAACAAACTTTATAAACACCATATATTTT
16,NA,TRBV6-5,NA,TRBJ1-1,CASSYQGALWNTEAFF,TGTGCCAGCAGTTACCAAGGAGCCCTGTGGAACACTGAAGCTTTCTTT
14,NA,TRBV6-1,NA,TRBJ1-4,CASSTGVFNEKLFF,TGTGCCAGCAGTACGGGGGTTTTTAATGAAAAACTGTTTTTT
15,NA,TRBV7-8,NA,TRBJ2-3,CASSLTVTSTDTQYF,TGTGCCAGCAGCTTGACGGTAACTAGCACAGATACGCAGTATTTT
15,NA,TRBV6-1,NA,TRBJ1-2,CASSGAFRDTYGYTF,TGTGCCAGCAGTGGCGCTTTCCGGGACACCTATGGCTACACCTTC
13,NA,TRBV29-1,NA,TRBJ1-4,CSAQGWTNEKLFF,TGCAGCGCCCAGGGGTGGACTAATGAAAAACTGTTTTTT
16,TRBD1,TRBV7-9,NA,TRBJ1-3,CASSLQQGLKGNTIYF,TGTGCCAGCAGCCTCCAACAGGGGCTAAAAGGAAACACCATATATTTT
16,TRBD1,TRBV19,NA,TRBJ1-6,CASSISGTGGGSPLHF,TGTGCCAGTAGTATAAGCGGGACAGGGGGTGGATCACCCCTCCACTTT
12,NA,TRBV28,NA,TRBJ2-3,CASSLLVDTQYF,TGTGCCAGCAGTTTATTAGTTGATACGCAGTATTTT
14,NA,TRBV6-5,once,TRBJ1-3,CASSYLGTGNTIYF,TGTGCCAGCAGTTACCTGGGGACGGGAAACACCATATATTTT
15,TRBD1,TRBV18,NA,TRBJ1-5,CASSTAGGSNQPQHF,TGTGCCAGCTCAACAGCAGGGGGAAGCAATCAGCCCCAGCATTTT
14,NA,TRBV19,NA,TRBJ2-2,CASSVDRNTGELFF,TGTGCCAGTAGTGTAGACAGGAACACCGGGGAGCTGTTTTTT
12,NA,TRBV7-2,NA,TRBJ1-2,CASSLAEGGYTF,TGTGCCAGCAGCTTAGCCGAAGGTGGCTACACCTTC
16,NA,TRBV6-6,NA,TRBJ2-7,CASSYSWSGARYEQYF,TGTGCCAGCAGTTACTCGTGGTCTGGTGCCCGCTACGAGCAGTACTTC
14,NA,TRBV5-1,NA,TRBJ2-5,CASSLVDGQETQYF,TGCGCCAGCAGCTTGGTTGACGGACAAGAGACCCAGTACTTC
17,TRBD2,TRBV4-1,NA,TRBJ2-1,CASSPSSGRAPYNEQFF,TGCGCCAGCAGCCCTTCTAGCGGGAGGGCGCCCTACAATGAGCAGTTCTTC
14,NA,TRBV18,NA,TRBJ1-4,CASSPNTAQEKLFF,TGTGCCAGCTCACCGAATACAGCTCAGGAAAAACTGTTTTTT